Below, 10 T cell receptor beta chains from the same sample are listed, as sequenced in a study of vaccination and CD4 T cells after COVID-19 (dated by TCRdb to the early 2020s). The library was produced with PCR. Sequencing instrument: Illumina iSeq 100. DNA from cultured CD4+ T cells underwent TCR sequencing with the Oncomine TCR Beta short-read assay at the Johns Hopkins FTIC core. Using fastp trimming at Q25 and MiXCR clonotype assembly, TCRdb reanalyzed the public sequencing data and kept in-frame beta chains. Under each unique CDR3 protein, matching rows form one entry showing the most common genes and DNA. Recorded for this sample are 10,000 or so distinct CDR3 sequences; about 30% of them occurred a single time. Together, the top ten hold under 35% of the sample. Explained via the paper, the treatment or condition label denotes: roughly 10-day PBMC culture with coronavirus spike peptide pools or control peptides (ViraFEST assay).

Their target antigens are unknown. The sequencing sample was made of cultured CD4+ T cells from blood. These receptors came from a human donor with COVID-19.

The chain carries TRBV25-1 and TRBJ1-5; no reliable D call. Germline loops: CDR1 MGHDK, CDR2 SYGVNS. Trimming removed 6 bases at V and 6 bases at J, with 12 bases between. CDR3 size: 13 residues. CDR3 residues: CASSREGSQPQHF. In DNA form, the CDR3 reads TGTGCCAGCAGCCGGGAAGGCAGTCAGCCCCAGCATTTT.

J is TRBJ2-1 and V is TRBV20-1; D tentatively fits TRBD1 or TRBD2 (5 bases each). CDR3 length: 14 residues. Germline CDR1 reads DFQATT; CDR2 reads SNEGSKA (reference sequence). V lost 7 bases to trimming and J lost 3 bases, with 16 bases between them. The CDR3 DNA is TGCAGTGTCAGGGACGTTTCCCGCTACAATGAGCAGTTCTTC. This encodes CSVRDVSRYNEQFF.

The V call is TRBV7-2, the J call TRBJ1-1, with D hard to call. The V gene lost 0 bases and the J gene lost 4 bases, with 9 bases spanning the gap. The germline V gene encodes CDR1 SGHTA and CDR2 FQGNSA. The CDR3 covers 14 residues. CDR3 protein: CASSLAPAGTEAFF. In DNA, the CDR3 is TGTGCCAGCAGCTTAGCCCCGGCGGGCACTGAAGCTTTCTTT.

The chain is built from TRBV7-2 and TRBJ2-1; 12 positions agree with TRBD2. J gave up 9 bases and V 5 bases, and 11 bases lay outside the gene matches. CDR3 length: 16 amino acids. Germline lookup yields CDR1 SGHTA and CDR2 FQGNSA. The CDR3 coding sequence is TGTGCCAGCAGCGAGCCCCCTAGCGGGGGGGCGGTTGAGCAGTTCTTC. Translating it yields CASSEPPSGGAVEQFF. Together with reference TRBV7-2 and TRBJ2-1, the CDR3 gives the full variable domain: GAGVSQSPSNKVTEKGKDVELRCDPISGHTALYWYRQSLGQGLEFLIYFQGNSAPDKSGLPSDRFSAERTGGSVSTLTIQRTQQEDSAVYLCASSEPPSGGAVEQFFGPGTRLTVL.

The J gene is TRBJ2-6, the V gene TRBV15; 10 positions match TRBD1. J lost 0 bases, V lost 3 bases, and 5 bases had no gene match. This CDR3 has 18 residues. Germline CDR1 is LNHNV and CDR2 is YYDKDF (reference sequence). CDR3 loop: CATSRRTGGVSGANVLTF. DNA of the CDR3: TGTGCCACCAGCAGGAGGACAGGGGGGGTCTCTGGGGCCAACGTCCTGACTTTC.

This clonotype was recorded a few times. The V gene is TRBV7-3, the J gene TRBJ2-5; possible D gene TRBD1, 6 bases. Trimming shortened V by 5 bases and J by 3 bases, and 16 bases separated the two germline ends. In germline, CDR1 is SGHTA, CDR2 FQGTGA. This CDR3 region has 15 residues. CDR3 DNA: TGTGCCAGCAGCCCCCCAGGGGTTGAGGAAGAGACCCAGTACTTC. This encodes CASSPPGVEEETQYF.

This clonotype was observed a few times. V and J are TRBV6-1 and TRBJ2-2, with D possibly being TRBD1 (5 bases). Germline V gene data show CDR1 as MNHNS and CDR2 as SASEGT. This CDR3 is built from 14 residues. V lost 5 bases to trimming and J lost 2 bases, with 9 bases between them. CDR3 sequence: CASSQRGNTGELFF. CDR3 DNA sequence: TGTGCCAGCAGTCAAAGGGGCAACACCGGGGAGCTGTTTTTT.

The chain carries TRBV20-1 and TRBJ2-7, with D unclear. V was clipped by 5 bases and J by 0 bases, with 14 bases between them. Germline V gives CDR1 DFQATT, CDR2 SNEGSKA (reference sequence). The CDR3 contains 14 residues. The DNA of the CDR3 is TGCAGTGCTCCCCCCGGTGGCAGCTCCTACGAGCAGTACTTC. The encoded protein is CSAPPGGSSYEQYF.

The chain uses TRBV12-3 or TRBV12-4 and TRBJ1-5; D might be TRBD1 (5 bases). The V end lost 1 base, the J end lost 7 bases, and 11 bases lay between the germline ends. The CDR3 runs 14 residues. Here the CDR3 reads CASSLDAGRQPQHF. The CDR3 DNA reads as TGTGCCAGCAGTTTAGACGCAGGGAGGCAGCCCCAGCATTTT.

V is TRBV21-1 and J is TRBJ2-1; the table's D call, TRBD1, was not checked against the DNA. TRBV21-1 counts as a pseudogene. The CDR3 contains 13 residues. CDR3 region: CASSNDRVHEQFF. The CDR3 DNA sequence: TGTGCCAGCAGCAACGACAGGGTCCATGAGCAGTTCTTC.